Below, 5 T cell receptor beta chains from the same sample are listed, as sequenced in a study of blood T cell repertoires in COVID-19. Profiled with immunoSEQ multiplex PCR; TCRdb holds only in-frame clones, not every one. This sample has more than 200,000 clones, with more than 80% found just once. Sequenced input: PBMCs or T cells enriched from blood (not recorded which). The receptors shown here come from a man aged 60 to 69 who had recovered from COVID-19.

This clone was counted once. V usage is TRBV21-1 and J usage is TRBJ1-1; the D call TRBD1 from the table was never checked on the DNA. TRBV21-1 is listed as a pseudogene. The CDR3 extends over 16 amino acids. CDR3 amino acids: CASSPPGTGLSTEAFF. The DNA for the CDR3 is TGTGCCAGCAGCCCCCCCGGGACAGGGTTGAGCACTGAAGCTTTCTTT.

V is TRBV6-5 and J is TRBJ1-1, with TRBD1 matching 7 bases. Unmatched junction bases numbered 7, after V lost 6 bases and J lost 0 bases. The V gene's germline CDR1 is MNHEY and CDR2 SVGAGI. CDR3 size: 15 residues. DNA of the CDR3: TGTGCCAGCAGCGACAGGGTTAACATGAACACTGAAGCTTTCTTT. Translated, it gives CASSDRVNMNTEAFF.

The CDR3 sequence is CASRKDRGIGDGYTF. CDR3 in DNA: TGTGCCAGCAGAAAAGACAGGGGGATTGGCGATGGCTACACCTTC. The V and J genes are TRBV7-9 and TRBJ1-2; 9 bases agree with TRBD1. Germline V gene lookup returns CDR1 SEHNR and CDR2 FQNEAQ (reference sequence). The trim removed 6 bases at V and 6 bases at J, leaving 11 bases unmatched. The CDR3 contains 15 residues.

This chain connects TRBV2 to TRBJ1-2, with D tentatively TRBD1 (6 bases). Germline V gene lookup returns CDR1 SNHLY and CDR2 FYNNEI. Trimming left V 6 bases short and J 0 bases short, with 17 bases between. This CDR3 region has 16 residues. Here the CDR3 DNA reads TGTGCCAGCAGGCCACAGGGAGTCTCCACTAACTATGGCTACACCTTC. The encoded protein is CASRPQGVSTNYGYTF.

The V and J genes are TRBV18 and TRBJ2-2; TRBD1 aligns across 7 bases. Germline CDR1 and CDR2: KGHSH and LQKENI. CDR3 length equals 15 residues. V lost 2 bases, J lost 3 bases, and 3 bases stayed unmatched. CDR3 nucleotides: TGTGCCAGCTCACCAGTGACAGGGCACACCGGGGAGCTGTTTTTT. Translated: CASSPVTGHTGELFF.